The 31 T cell receptor beta chains below were found in one sample sequenced in a study of blood T cells in healthy people across ages. Using a J-beta primer mix together with a sample-barcoded 5' primer, a second PCR was run for about 6 to 11 cycles. Using its own MiXCR run on the 5' RACE reads, TCRdb lists one record per CDR3 protein. Of around 900,000 distinct CDR3 sequences listed, around 54% are singletons. Specimen: blood. These receptors originate from an older woman in good health.

As concerns this clonotype: Sequence at one end of the junction differs from germline and may be a read error. V is TRBV5-1 and J is TRBJ1-6; TRBD1 aligns across 8 bases. The CDR3 runs to 14 residues. CDR1 is SGHRS and CDR2 is YFSETQ in the germline V gene. CDR3 nucleotide sequence: TGTGCCAGCAGTCTGGGACAGGAGAATTCACCCCTCCACTTT. It is translated as CASSLGQENSPLHF.

This clonotype was observed once. The chain combines TRBV24-1 with TRBJ1-1, with unresolved D. Germline assignment: CDR1 KGHDR and CDR2 SFDVKD. The CDR3 length is 12 residues. Trimming removed 10 bases at V and 3 bases at J, with 11 bases between. The CDR3 coding sequence is TGTGCCACGGATCGGCTGGACACTGAAGCTTTCTTT. Translated: CATDRLDTEAFF.

V is TRBV7-3 and J is TRBJ2-1; 9 positions match TRBD1. The J segment lost 3 bases and the V segment lost 6 bases, leaving 9 bases of the junction unmatched. CDR1 is SGHTA, CDR2 FQGTGA, per germline. The CDR3 runs to 16 residues. The CDR3, as DNA: TGTGCCAGCAGTTACGACGGGACAGGGCTCTACAATGAGCAGTTCTTC. It codes for CASSYDGTGLYNEQFF.

This clonotype was observed a handful of times. The chain employs TRBV7-2 and TRBJ2-7, with a tentative D call TRBD1 (6 bases). The V and J ends lost 4 bases and 3 bases respectively, with 10 bases between them. This CDR3 is built from 13 residues. Per the germline V gene, CDR1 is SGHTA and CDR2 is FQGNSA. CDR3: CASSYTGYYEQYF. In DNA, the CDR3 is TGTGCCAGCAGCTATACAGGGTACTACGAGCAGTACTTC. The full variable domain, completed using reference TRBV7-2 and TRBJ2-7, is GAGVSQSPSNKVTEKGKDVELRCDPISGHTALYWYRQSLGQGLEFLIYFQGNSAPDKSGLPSDRFSAERTGGSVSTLTIQRTQQEDSAVYLCASSYTGYYEQYFGPGTRLTVT.

This clonotype was counted a few times. The chain employs TRBV5-1 and TRBJ2-7, with 7 bases lining up with TRBD2. CDR1 SGHRS and CDR2 YFSETQ come from the germline V gene. This CDR3 spans 14 amino acids. With V trimmed by 3 bases and J by 2 bases, 5 bases remained unmatched. CDR3 protein: CASSWGGDPYEQYF. CDR3 bases: TGCGCCAGCAGCTGGGGAGGGGACCCCTACGAGCAGTACTTC.

This rearrangement joins TRBV7-9 to TRBJ1-1, with a possible D match to TRBD1 (6 bases). Germline-derived CDR1 and CDR2 are SEHNR and FQNEAQ (reference sequence). V was shortened by 0 bases and J by 1 base, with 9 bases between the two germline ends. The CDR3 sequence is 15 residues long. For the CDR3, the DNA is TGTGCCAGCAGCTTAGCCCGGACAGAGAACACTGAAGCTTTCTTT. Protein sequence: CASSLARTENTEAFF.

V gene TRBV6-6 combines with J gene TRBJ2-5; 8 positions match TRBD2. The J segment lost 3 bases and the V segment lost 6 bases, leaving 9 bases of the junction unmatched. Germline V gene sequence: CDR1 MNHNY, CDR2 SVGAGI (reference sequence). The CDR3 loop spans 15 amino acids. Here the CDR3 reads CASRDQREWKETQYF. In nucleotides, the CDR3 is TGTGCCAGCAGAGACCAGCGGGAGTGGAAAGAGACCCAGTACTTC.

The V call is TRBV9, the J call TRBJ2-4, with a possible D match to TRBD2 (6 bases). V was clipped by 2 bases and J by 3 bases, with 15 bases between them. CDR3 length: 16 amino acids. Per the germline V gene, CDR1 is SGDLS and CDR2 is YYNGEE. The CDR3 loop reads CASSVGPTRGKNIQYF. CDR3 DNA: TGTGCCAGCAGCGTGGGCCCAACGCGGGGCAAAAACATTCAGTACTTC.

The chain has TRBV5-1 and TRBJ2-1, with 12 positions matching TRBD2. The CDR3 is 15 amino acids. The ends lost 8 bases at V and 6 bases at J; junction bases unmatched: 9. Germline V gives CDR1 SGHRS, CDR2 YFSETQ. CDR3 in amino acids: CASALTSGRINEQFF. The DNA of the CDR3 is TGCGCCAGTGCCCTCACTAGCGGGAGGATCAATGAGCAGTTCTTC.

The chain links TRBV25-1 to TRBJ2-5, with D maybe TRBD1 (6 bases). This CDR3 has 15 amino acids. V shed 5 bases and J shed 2 bases, with 15 bases lying between them. Germline V gene data show CDR1 as MGHDK and CDR2 as SYGVNS. In nucleotides, the CDR3 is TGTGCCAGCAGTAACTCCGGGACACCTCAAGAGACCCAGTACTTC. Translation: CASSNSGTPQETQYF.

This chain uses TRBV20-1 with TRBJ1-5; D unresolved. The CDR3 loop spans 12 amino acids. V was shortened by 1 base and J by 5 bases, with 6 bases between the two germline ends. Germline V CDR1 and CDR2: DFQATT, SNEGSKA (reference sequence). The CDR3 is CSARVDDQPQHF. The CDR3 DNA sequence: TGCAGTGCTAGAGTCGATGATCAGCCCCAGCATTTT.

On this clonotype: At one boundary the junction diverges from the germline segment, which might be a read error. This chain links TRBV20-1 with TRBJ2-1; D perhaps matches TRBD1 (6 bases). Matching the DNA end better, TRBJ2-4 makes the J call doubtful. Germline V CDR1 and CDR2: DFQATT, SNEGSKA (reference sequence). The CDR3 is 11 residues long. The CDR3: CSARDIRGQYF. As DNA, the CDR3 is TGCAGTGCGAGAGATATCAGGGGTCAGTACTTC.

This clonotype was counted many times. The chain carries TRBV5-5 and TRBJ2-3; a weak D match, TRBD2 (5 bases). Trimming took 1 base from V and 4 from J, leaving 13 bases between them. This CDR3 spans 15 amino acids. Germline loops: CDR1 SGHKS, CDR2 YYEKEE (reference sequence). The chain's CDR3 is CASSLLSGLSDTQYF. CDR3 DNA sequence: TGTGCCAGCAGCTTGCTGTCAGGACTTTCAGATACGCAGTATTTT.

A few counts support this clonotype. DNA of the CDR3: TGTGCCAGCAGCTTAGGTCCGGGACAGGGGGAATTTGGCTACACCTTC. Its protein product is CASSLGPGQGEFGYTF. V usage is TRBV7-2 and J usage is TRBJ1-2; TRBD1 matches 11 bases. V lost 1 base, J lost 7 bases, and 8 bases stayed unmatched. Germline assignment: CDR1 SGHTA and CDR2 FQGNSA. There are 16 residues in the CDR3.

The V call is TRBV4-3, the J call TRBJ1-2, with a tentative D call TRBD1 (5 bases). The CDR3 length is 16 residues. Trimming removed 1 base at V and 3 bases at J, with 15 bases between. CDR1 and CDR2 from the germline V gene are LGHNA and YSLEER. CDR3 nucleotide sequence: TGCGCCAGCAGCCAAGGGGGCGTGGCAGGTGACTATGGCTACACCTTC. Translating gives CASSQGGVAGDYGYTF.

The rearrangement links TRBV4-2 to TRBJ2-3; 10 bases agree with TRBD2. The CDR3 spans 17 residues. V lost 0 bases to trimming and J lost 1 base; unmatched junction nucleotides: 4. Germline CDR1 reads LGHNA; CDR2 reads YNFKEQ. CDR3 DNA: TGTGCCAGCAGCCAAGATAGGACTAGCGGCGGCACAGATACGCAGTATTTT. Translating it yields CASSQDRTSGGTDTQYF.

The table lists this clonotype with a few counts. This chain uses TRBV15 with TRBJ2-3; no definite D call. CDR3 size: 15 residues. Trimming left V 3 bases short and J 2 bases short, with 12 bases between. Germline lookup yields CDR1 LNHNV and CDR2 YYDKDF (reference sequence). In nucleotides, the CDR3 is TGTGCCACCAGCAGGGAACGGCGGTCCACAGATACGCAGTATTTT. Protein product: CATSRERRSTDTQYF.

This clonotype was detected ten times or more. The gene calls are TRBV18 and TRBJ2-7, with 9 bases aligning to TRBD1. The germline V gene encodes CDR1 KGHSH and CDR2 LQKENI. J lost 0 bases, V lost 8 bases, and 5 bases had no gene match. The CDR3 is 14 residues long. The CDR3 protein is CASSPGQGSYEQYF. CDR3 nucleotides: TGTGCCAGCAGCCCGGGACAGGGCTCCTACGAGCAGTACTTC.

In this sample, this clonotype turned up a few times. The chain joins TRBV6-4 to TRBJ2-5, with 10 bases matching TRBD1. The CDR3 runs 13 residues. Germline V gene lookup returns CDR1 MRHNA and CDR2 SNTAGT. This CDR3 reads CAKGGQGEETQYF. CDR3 DNA sequence: TGTGCTAAAGGAGGACAGGGGGAAGAGACCCAGTACTTC.

This chain links TRBV20-1 with TRBJ2-7; perhaps D is TRBD1 or TRBD2 (5 bases each). The end of the DNA fits TRBJ2-5 better, so the J call may be wrong. This CDR3 is 15 amino acids long. Germline loops: CDR1 DFQATT, CDR2 SNEGSKA (reference sequence). CDR3 DNA sequence: TGCAGTGCTCCGCGGCTGGGGCTAGCAGAGGAGACCCAGTACTTC. It encodes CSAPRLGLAEETQYF.

The chain is built from TRBV11-3 and TRBJ2-1; 11 bases align to TRBD1. The CDR3 is 15 residues long. Trimming at V came to 4 bases and at J to 6 bases, leaving 5 bases not matched to a gene. Germline lookup yields CDR1 SGHNT and CDR2 YENEEA. Here the CDR3 DNA reads TGTGCCAGCAGCTCCCGGGACAGGGGGATCAATGAGCAGTTCTTC. It is translated as CASSSRDRGINEQFF.

The chain couples TRBV6-2 or TRBV6-3 to TRBJ2-1; possible D gene TRBD2, 5 bases. Trimming took off 2 bases at V and 11 bases at J, with 10 bases between the two ends. The CDR3 runs 12 residues. CDR1 is MNHEY, CDR2 SVGEGT, per germline. The CDR3 DNA reads TGTGCCAGCAGTTACAATTCGGGAAAGCAGTTCTTC. It specifies CASSYNSGKQFF.

This clonotype was seen only once. The chain recombines TRBV20-1 with TRBJ2-3; D ambiguous. This CDR3 region has 12 residues. Germline V gives CDR1 DFQATT, CDR2 SNEGSKA (reference sequence). Deletions cut 4 bases from V and 9 bases from J, with 14 bases between. The CDR3 DNA is TGCAGTGCTACCATGTCGGGTCGAACGCAGTATTTT. Protein sequence: CSATMSGRTQYF.

The rearrangement uses TRBV5-6 and TRBJ1-2, with D hard to call. Trimming left V 4 bases short and J 10 bases short, with 14 bases between. Germline V CDR1 and CDR2: SGHDT, YYEEEE. This CDR3 comprises 12 residues. Written as DNA, the CDR3 is TGTGCCAGCAGCAGCGGCTTTGTTATCTACACCTTC. It encodes CASSSGFVIYTF.

The chain couples TRBV7-9 to TRBJ2-3; no clear D gene. The germline V and J ends were trimmed by 6 bases and 6 bases, with 10 bases remaining between them. This CDR3 has 12 residues. Germline V CDR1 and CDR2: SEHNR, FQNEAQ (reference sequence). The CDR3 spells CASRSTGDTQYF. The CDR3 DNA sequence: TGTGCCAGCAGGTCCACCGGGGATACGCAGTATTTT. The full variable domain, in which reference TRBV7-9 and TRBJ2-3 provide the parts outside the CDR3, is DTGVSQNPRHKITKRGQNVTFRCDPISEHNRLYWYRQTLGQGPEFLTYFQNEAQLEKSRLLSDRFSAERPKGSFSTLEIQRTEQGDSAMYLCASRSTGDTQYFGPGTRLTVL.

V usage is TRBV28 and J usage is TRBJ1-3; D is unclear. This CDR3 contains 18 residues. The germline CDR1 and CDR2 sequences are MDHEN and SYDVKM. V was clipped by 3 bases and J by 0 bases, with 18 bases between them. CDR3 sequence: CASSLTSRSSFSGNTIYF. CDR3 nucleotides: TGTGCCAGCAGTTTGACCAGCCGCTCCTCATTCTCTGGAAACACCATATATTTT.

J is TRBJ2-6 and V is TRBV7-9, with D perhaps matching TRBD1 (5 bases). This CDR3 region has 13 residues. Germline CDR1 reads SEHNR; CDR2 reads FQNEAQ (reference sequence). CDR3 in amino acids: CVGRDSGANVLTF. CDR3 bases: TGTGTGGGCAGGGACTCTGGGGCCAACGTCCTGACTTTC.

This rearrangement joins TRBV20-1 to TRBJ2-1, with 8 positions matching TRBD1. This CDR3 is built from 14 residues. V lost 6 bases and J lost 3; bases outside the gene matches: 7. Germline V CDR1 and CDR2: DFQATT, SNEGSKA (reference sequence). CDR3 in amino acids: CSAQHRGSYNEQFF. In nucleotides, the CDR3 is TGCAGTGCCCAGCACAGGGGGAGCTACAATGAGCAGTTCTTC.

This clonotype came up a few times. The chain combines TRBV28 with TRBJ2-5; 11 nucleotides align to TRBD2. This CDR3 is 17 amino acids long. Germline loops: CDR1 MDHEN, CDR2 SYDVKM. V lost 1 base and J lost 5; bases outside the gene matches: 9. CDR3 sequence (DNA): TGTGCCAGCAGTTTATCTACTAGCGGGAGTCGGAGGGAGACCCAGTACTTC. Residues: CASSLSTSGSRRETQYF.

The sample holds a few counts of this clonotype. The V and J genes are TRBV30 and TRBJ2-7, with D possibly TRBD2 on 6 matching bases. The V gene lost 3 bases and the J gene lost 3 bases, with 12 bases spanning the gap. The CDR3 is 13 residues long. CDR1 is GTSNPN, CDR2 SVGIG, per germline (reference sequence). This CDR3 is CAWRGTEDYEQYF. The DNA of the CDR3 is TGTGCCTGGAGGGGGACTGAGGACTACGAGCAGTACTTC.

This clonotype was picked up one time. The chain uses TRBV20-1 and TRBJ2-5; TRBD1 agrees at 8 bases. After removal of 6 bases from V and 5 bases from J, the junction contained 8 bases not matched to a gene. In germline, CDR1 is DFQATT, CDR2 SNEGSKA (reference sequence). The CDR3 totals 13 residues. The CDR3 DNA reads as TGCAGTGCGAGACAGGGGAGTTGGGAGACCCAGTACTTC. Its translation: CSARQGSWETQYF.